The source of this T cell receptor beta chain is a study of early T cells in non-severe SARS-CoV-2 infection. Study-level background: Alpha and beta chains were unpaired, from unsorted whole-blood bulk RNA. The study, taken as a whole, reports: Matching against VDJdb likely underestimated virus-specific expansions, favoring anti-spike CD8.

In regard to this clonotype: Its specificity is not known.

This CDR3 has 18 amino acids. The ends lost 6 bases at V and 4 bases at J; junction bases unmatched: 15. Attachment of unique molecular identifiers to individual cDNA molecules was performed. TCRdb reprocessed the 5' RACE reads via MiXCR and lists one record per CDR3 protein. The sample includes 79,000 or so distinct CDR3 sequences, 9.5% to 15% of them seen just once. This receptor was taken from an adult who was a healthcare worker with PCR-confirmed SARS-CoV-2 infection or an uninfected control (not recorded which). Input material: whole blood. This sequence joins TRBV12-3 or TRBV12-4 and TRBJ2-3; TRBD2 matches at 11 bases. For the CDR3, the DNA is TGTGCCAGCAGCCCCGGAGGTAGCGGGAGGGCCCCAGCAGATACGCAGTATTTT. This codes for CASSPGGSGRAPADTQYF.